This T cell receptor (beta chain) is from a study of tumor-infiltrating lymphocytes in primary liver carcinoma. Unsorted whole blood supplied the RNA, and germline DNA was extracted too. No treatment had been given to the patients, who were chronically infected with HBV. Trimming took off 0 bases at V and 2 bases at J, with 6 bases between the two ends. The germline V gene has CDR1 MGHRA and CDR2 YSYEKL. This CDR3 is built from 14 residues. The authors made TCR beta cDNA from around 500 ng total RNA with a constant-region primer. A slightly modified ARM-PCR protocol with three nested multiplex PCR rounds produced these TCR beta libraries. PCR rounds one and two used TRBV1-TRBV30 forward primers with a C-beta reverse primer for about 11 cycles each. TCRdb independently ran MiXCR on the multiplex PCR reads; one entry per CDR3 protein. The sample contains fewer than 350,000 distinct CDR3 sequences, 65% of which appear only once.

This clonotype was seen a few times. Sequencing input: peripheral blood. This TCR was sampled from a man aged 35-49 years with primary liver carcinoma and hepatitis B virus infection. This sequence joins TRBV4-1 and TRBJ2-3; D unclear. DNA of the CDR3: TGCGCCAGCAGCCAAGACGTACTCACAGATACGCAGTATTTT. Its protein is CASSQDVLTDTQYF.